The present T cell receptor beta chain was sequenced within a study of blood T cell repertoires in COVID-19. Across the study: Italy, Spain and the United States were the sources of the convalescent and acute COVID-19 samples.

In the authors' workflow: From reference gene primer amplification, estimates of nucleated cell counts were derived. Clones were read by immunoSEQ multiplex PCR, and TCRdb kept only the in-frame ones, dropping some. That table furnishes V, J and clone size, whereas the DNA furnished D and trimming. The table records about 240,000 clones, around 88% of them present only once. The study drew participants aged about 18 to 89 years from some 25 US areas. The CDR3 consists of 17 residues. Trimming pared 0 bases from V and 4 bases from J, leaving 21 bases between. Per the germline V gene, CDR1 is GTSNPN and CDR2 is SVGIG (reference sequence).

The source material was PBMCs or T cells enriched from blood (not recorded which). The TCR originated in a man aged 35 to 55 who had recovered from COVID-19. The J gene is TRBJ2-5, the V gene TRBV30; TRBD2 might be the D (6 bases). CDR3 amino acids: CAWSVRVLASLGETQYF. Here the CDR3 DNA reads TGTGCCTGGAGTGTACGGGTGCTAGCGTCGTTGGGAGAGACCCAGTACTTC. Looking up the rest from reference TRBV30 and TRBJ2-5 gives the full variable domain: SQTIHQWPATLVQPVGSPLSLECTVEGTSNPNLYWYRQAAGRGLQLLFYSVGIGQISSEVPQNLSASRPQDRQFILSSKKLLLSDSGFYLCAWSVRVLASLGETQYFGPGTRLLVL.